These 27 T cell receptor beta chains share one sample of origin, sequenced in a study of control samples from healthy donors and cancer patients. Profiling relied on immunoSEQ multiplex PCR, and the TCRdb table lists in-frame clones only, not all of them. Here the sample spans about 120,000 clones, roughly 90% being singletons. Material: blood. Every receptor here comes from a woman between 45 and 65 years old in good health.

The V gene is TRBV5-1, the J gene TRBJ2-5; no firm D call. CDR1 is SGHRS and CDR2 is YFSETQ in the germline V gene. V gave up 0 bases and J gave up 10 bases, with 13 bases separating them. This CDR3 has 13 residues. CDR3 DNA sequence: TGCGCCAGCAGCTTGGTGGGTTCGTCGGTCCAGTACTTC. Translating it yields CASSLVGSSVQYF.

CDR3 in amino acids: CASSVSLGREEEKLFF. The CDR3 DNA reads as TGTGCCAGCAGCGTAAGTTTGGGCCGGGAGGAAGAAAAACTGTTTTTT. This chain joins TRBV9 and TRBJ1-4; D is undetermined. In germline, CDR1 is SGDLS, CDR2 YYNGEE. The length of the CDR3 is 16 residues. Deletions cut 1 base from V and 8 bases from J, with 18 bases between.

The genes are TRBV19 and TRBJ2-2; 13 bases map to TRBD2. The CDR3 contains 18 residues. Losses at the gene ends were 5 bases for V and 8 bases for J; bases not matched to a gene: 14. From germline, CDR1 is LNHDA and CDR2 SQIVND (reference sequence). The CDR3 DNA is TGTGCCAGTAGTCCCTCCGCACTAGCGGGAGGGGTGGGAGGGGAGCTGTTTTTT. Its translation: CASSPSALAGGVGGELFF. Based on the CDR3 plus reference TRBV19 and TRBJ2-2, the full variable domain is DGGITQSPKYLFRKEGQNVTLSCEQNLNHDAMYWYRQDPGQGLRLIYYSQIVNDFQKGDIAEGYSVSREKKESFPLTVTSAQKNPTAFYLCASSPSALAGGVGGELFFGEGSRLTVL.

The rearrangement links TRBV27 to TRBJ1-6; TRBD1 agrees at 8 bases. V was pared by 10 bases and J by 2 bases, with 10 bases of the junction left unmatched. Germline V CDR1 and CDR2: MNHEY, SMNVEV (reference sequence). The CDR3 totals 16 residues. The CDR3 DNA reads as TGTGCCACCGGACAGGGAGCCCGACCCTATAATTCACCCCTCCACTTT. It encodes CATGQGARPYNSPLHF.

V and J are TRBV12-3 or TRBV12-4 and TRBJ1-2, with D possibly TRBD1 on 5 matching bases. The ends were cut back, 8 bases at V and 3 bases at J, with 13 bases in the middle. CDR3 length equals 13 residues. The CDR3 nucleotides read TGTGCCAGCCGGGGCGGGGGAGACTATGGCTACACCTTC. Protein sequence: CASRGGGDYGYTF.

The chain recombines TRBV6-4 with TRBJ2-7; 11 nucleotides line up with TRBD2. Losses at the gene ends were 9 bases for V and 3 bases for J; bases not matched to a gene: 7. CDR3 length: 14 amino acids. Germline-derived CDR1 and CDR2 are MRHNA and SNTAGT. The CDR3 DNA reads as TGTGCCAGGATGGTAGCGGGAGGGGGCTACGAGCAGTACTTC. Protein sequence: CARMVAGGGYEQYF.

The V call is TRBV5-1, the J call TRBJ2-2; D is unresolved. Germline V gene lookup returns CDR1 SGHRS and CDR2 YFSETQ. The ends were cut back, 0 bases at V and 9 bases at J, with 15 bases in the middle. The CDR3 is 15 amino acids. For the CDR3, the DNA is TGCGCCAGCAGCTTGGATCAAATGGGGTTAAGGGAGCTGTTTTTT. This gives the protein CASSLDQMGLRELFF.

The chain employs TRBV6-1 and TRBJ1-2, with TRBD1 matching 7 bases. J gave up 7 bases and V 3 bases, and 5 bases lay outside the gene matches. CDR3 length: 13 residues. Germline lookup yields CDR1 MNHNS and CDR2 SASEGT. Here the CDR3 DNA reads TGTGCCAGCAGTGACCCCGGACAGGTTGGCTACACCTTC. As protein: CASSDPGQVGYTF.

The V call is TRBV10-1, the J call TRBJ2-3, with TRBD2 identical over 7 bases. Trimming took 2 bases from V and 1 from J; bases not matched to a gene: 0. The length of the CDR3 is 14 residues. Germline V lookup: CDR1 WNHNN, CDR2 SYGVQD (reference sequence). In nucleotides, the CDR3 is TGCGCCAGCAGTGAGCGGGGGGGCACAGATACGCAGTATTTT. Amino acid sequence: CASSERGGTDTQYF.

CDR3 sequence reads: CASSQDSWGLLTYNEQFF. CDR3 DNA: TGTGCCAGCAGCCAAGATTCATGGGGCCTATTAACCTACAATGAGCAGTTCTTC. The rearrangement links TRBV14 to TRBJ2-1; a weak D match, TRBD1 (5 bases). Trimming took 0 bases from V and 2 from J, leaving 17 bases between them. In germline, CDR1 is SGHDN, CDR2 FVKESK. This CDR3 region has 18 residues.

V usage is TRBV19 and J usage is TRBJ2-7; 9 bases match TRBD2. CDR3 length equals 17 residues. V dropped 5 bases and J dropped 0; count of bases not matched to a gene: 11. The germline V gene has CDR1 LNHDA and CDR2 SQIVND (reference sequence). The CDR3 DNA follows: TGTGCCAGTAGTCTCCGCGGCAGGCGGGAGGGCTCCTACGAGCAGTACTTC. This gives the protein CASSLRGRREGSYEQYF.

The rearrangement joins TRBV19 to TRBJ1-6, with TRBD1 as a possible D gene (6 bases). Germline V CDR1 and CDR2: LNHDA, SQIVND (reference sequence). V lost 3 bases and J 8 bases, leaving 14 bases between the germline ends. CDR3 length equals 15 residues. The CDR3 DNA reads TGTGCCAGTAGTATTGGACAGCTAACCTATTCACCCCTCCACTTT. Translation gives CASSIGQLTYSPLHF.

The chain recombines TRBV6-1 with TRBJ2-7; 12 nucleotides agree with TRBD1. V trimming: 3 bases; J trimming: 6 bases; junction bases outside the gene matches: 3. The germline gives CDR1 MNHNS, CDR2 SASEGT. CDR3 size: 14 residues. The CDR3 spells CASSDGTGGGEQYF. The CDR3 coding sequence is TGTGCCAGCAGTGATGGGACAGGGGGCGGCGAGCAGTACTTC.

The V call is TRBV10-3, the J call TRBJ2-3, with TRBD2 identical over 10 bases. The germline gives CDR1 ENHRY, CDR2 SYGVKD. The junction had 4 bases not matched to a gene; V was cut back by 0 bases and J by 1 base. The CDR3 length is 17 residues. The CDR3 sequence: CAISESEREGRTDTQYF. CDR3 nucleotide sequence: TGTGCCATCAGTGAGTCGGAGCGGGAGGGCCGCACAGATACGCAGTATTTT.

The gene calls are TRBV10-1 and TRBJ1-1; D not resolved. Trimming removed 3 bases at V and 1 base at J, with 9 bases between. The CDR3 is 14 amino acids. The V gene's germline CDR1 is WNHNN and CDR2 SYGVQD (reference sequence). The CDR3 bases are TGCGCCAGCAGTGAAGACACCGCGAACACTGAAGCTTTCTTT. Its protein is CASSEDTANTEAFF.

The chain joins TRBV6-4 to TRBJ1-6, with D possibly being TRBD1 (6 bases). Trimming cost V 3 bases and J 7 bases, with 10 bases left between them. The germline V gene has CDR1 MRHNA and CDR2 SNTAGT. This CDR3 has 14 residues. The CDR3 here is CASSEGTRNSPLHF. In DNA, the CDR3 is TGTGCCAGCAGTGAAGGGACACGGAATTCACCCCTCCACTTT.

About this clone itself: One end of the junction varies from germline; a read error may be responsible. The rearrangement links TRBV7-7 to TRBJ2-5; 7 bases match TRBD1. Germline CDR1 is SSHAT and CDR2 is FNYEAQ (reference sequence). This CDR3 has 13 residues. The CDR3 is CASSSGTAETQYF. The CDR3 DNA is TGTGCTAGCAGCTCCGGGACAGCGGAGACCCAGTACTTC.

The J gene is TRBJ1-1, the V gene TRBV14; D gene unclear. Germline V gene lookup returns CDR1 SGHDN and CDR2 FVKESK. V lost 2 bases to trimming and J lost 1 base, with 5 bases between them. The CDR3 totals 13 residues. The CDR3 sequence is CASSQRPNTEAFF. In nucleotides, the CDR3 is TGTGCCAGCAGCCAACGACCGAACACTGAAGCTTTCTTT.

This clone was counted a single time. The chain combines TRBV2 with TRBJ1-2; possibly TRBD1 for D (5 bases). This CDR3 spans 14 amino acids. The germline V gene encodes CDR1 SNHLY and CDR2 FYNNEI. Between the trimmed V and J ends, which lost 0 bases and 8 bases, there was a span of 13 bases. The CDR3 coding sequence is TGTGCCAGCAGTGAAGCGCAGGGTCTAAGCGGCTACACCTTC. As protein: CASSEAQGLSGYTF.

V is TRBV29-1 and J is TRBJ2-3; D call uncertain. The CDR3 loop spans 12 amino acids. V shed 3 bases and J shed 4 bases, with 8 bases lying between them. Germline assignment: CDR1 SQVTM and CDR2 ANQGSEA. The CDR3 coding sequence is TGCAGCGTTGAGAGGCCCCCAGATACGCAGTATTTT. It is translated as CSVERPPDTQYF.

The rearrangement links TRBV6-1 to TRBJ1-3; perhaps TRBD1 as D (5 bases). Germline assignment: CDR1 MNHNS and CDR2 SASEGT. This CDR3 is built from 15 residues. The V and J ends lost 1 base and 2 bases respectively, with 9 bases between them. The CDR3 sequence is CASSEGGPTGNTIYF. The CDR3 DNA follows: TGTGCCAGCAGTGAAGGGGGCCCCACTGGAAACACCATATATTTT.

The chain carries TRBV5-6 and TRBJ1-2; D ambiguous. Germline loops: CDR1 SGHDT, CDR2 YYEEEE. Between the trimmed V and J ends, which lost 1 base and 1 base, there was a span of 14 bases. The CDR3 is made up of 16 amino acids. CDR3 sequence reads: CASSLYGRGVNYGYTF. In nucleotides, the CDR3 is TGTGCCAGCAGCTTGTACGGGAGAGGAGTTAACTATGGCTACACCTTC.

In nucleotides, the CDR3 is TGTGCCAGCAGCTTAACGGGGGGCGACAATGAGCAGTTCTTC. Its protein product is CASSLTGGDNEQFF. The V and J genes are TRBV7-8 and TRBJ2-1; tentatively, D is TRBD2 (7 bases). This CDR3 is built from 14 residues. The germline V and J ends were trimmed by 2 bases and 5 bases, with 10 bases remaining between them. Per germline, CDR1 SGHVS and CDR2 FQNEAQ. Looking up the rest from reference TRBV7-8 and TRBJ2-1 gives the full variable domain: GAGVSQSPRYKVAKRGQDVALRCDPISGHVSLFWYQQALGQGPEFLTYFQNEAQLDKSGLPSDRFFAERPEGSVSTLKIQRTQQEDSAVYLCASSLTGGDNEQFFGPGTRLTVL.

This clone has just one count. The J gene is TRBJ2-5, the V gene TRBV20-1; D uncertain. V lost 5 bases and J lost 5, with 9 bases in between. Germline CDR1 and CDR2: DFQATT and SNEGSKA (reference sequence). This CDR3 region has 11 residues. The CDR3 DNA sequence: TGCAGTGCTCCAGCCAGGGAGACCCAGTACTTC. This gives the protein CSAPARETQYF.

The chain employs TRBV20-1 and TRBJ1-4; maybe TRBD1 (6 bases). Trimming removed 3 bases at V and 5 bases at J, with 10 bases between. The germline gives CDR1 DFQATT, CDR2 SNEGSKA (reference sequence). There are 13 residues in the CDR3. The chain's CDR3 is CSASGTGNEKLFF. The CDR3 nucleotides read TGCAGTGCTAGTGGCACAGGGAATGAAAAACTGTTTTTT.

This clone was picked up one time. CDR3 sequence reads: CASSNRGQSSYEQYF. Here the CDR3 DNA reads TGCGCCAGCAGTAACAGGGGGCAATCTTCCTACGAGCAGTACTTC. The chain links TRBV10-2 to TRBJ2-7; 9 bases map to TRBD1. CDR1 and CDR2 (germline): WSHSY, SAAADI. J gave up 1 base and V 5 bases, and 6 bases lay outside the gene matches. CDR3 length equals 15 residues.

The chain employs TRBV6-5 and TRBJ2-2; maybe TRBD2 (5 bases). Trimming stripped 6 bases from V and 5 bases from J, with 13 bases between. The CDR3 totals 14 residues. The germline CDR1 and CDR2 sequences are MNHEY and SVGAGI. CDR3 DNA sequence: TGTGCCAGCAGGAGGGAAGTCGGGACCGGGGAGCTGTTTTTT. This sequence encodes CASRREVGTGELFF.